This entry lists 14 T cell receptor beta chains sequenced from one sample in a study of PD-L1 blockade in urothelial cancer. Time point described: pretreatment peripheral blood. Clones were read by immunoSEQ multiplex PCR, and TCRdb kept only the in-frame ones, dropping some. Of about 47,000 clones listed, more than 70% are singletons. The sample consisted of PBMCs, taken around atezolizumab (anti-PD-L1) treatment. All receptors derive from a man aged 60 to 69 with urothelial cancer.

CDR3 nucleotides: TGTGCCAGCAGCCCACCGGGAGGTAGCAATCAGCCCCAGCATTTT. Its translation is CASSPPGGSNQPQHF. The chain combines TRBV28 with TRBJ1-5; D unclear. The germline CDR1 and CDR2 sequences are MDHEN and SYDVKM. V lost 6 bases to trimming and J lost 0 bases, with 12 bases between them. This CDR3 region has 15 residues.

The chain employs TRBV7-9 and TRBJ1-4, with TRBD1 identical over 10 bases. The CDR3 totals 16 residues. V shed 5 bases and J 2 bases; nucleotides not matched to a gene: 5. Germline lookup yields CDR1 SEHNR and CDR2 FQNEAQ (reference sequence). The CDR3 here is CASSPGQGDTNEKLFF. The CDR3 DNA reads TGTGCCAGCAGCCCCGGACAGGGGGATACTAATGAAAAACTGTTTTTT.

This clone occurred a few times. The sample holds other DNA sequences that translate to the same CDR3. V usage is TRBV5-8 and J usage is TRBJ2-3, with 8 bases matching TRBD1. The V gene end was trimmed by 4 bases and the J gene end by 2 bases; junction bases not matched to a gene: 3. The CDR3 sequence is 14 residues long. The germline CDR1 and CDR2 sequences are SGHTS and YDEGEE. CDR3 bases: TGTGCCAGCAGCCTGGACAGGGCCACAGATACGCAGTATTTT. It yields the protein CASSLDRATDTQYF.

On this clone: Lacking the conserved final phenylalanine or tryptophan, this CDR3 likely reflects a read error. Because the CDR3's place on the DNA is in doubt, the DNA is left out and the CDR3 is given as listed by TCRdb. The sample contains more than one DNA sequence encoding this CDR3. The V and J genes are TRBV15 and TRBJ2-7; the DNA was not used to check the table's D call, TRBD1. The CDR3 comprises 12 residues, both ends counted. Germline-derived CDR1 and CDR2 are LNHNV and YYDKDF (reference sequence). CDR3 sequence: CATSREDGQADI.

The chain couples TRBV28 to TRBJ2-7; 9 bases map to TRBD1. The CDR3 is 16 residues long. The V and J ends lost 6 bases and 2 bases, in that order; junction bases with no gene match: 11. CDR1 and CDR2 (germline): MDHEN, SYDVKM. CDR3 coding DNA: TGTGCCAGCAGGTACCCACCGGGACAGGGTACCTACGAGCAGTACTTC. This encodes CASRYPPGQGTYEQYF.

The table lists this clone with a count of one. The CDR3 DNA reads TGTGCCAGCAGCTTGGCTGGAGGGAGGGGGGCCAAAAACATTCAGTACTTC. It translates to CASSLAGGRGAKNIQYF. The gene calls are TRBV5-4 and TRBJ2-4; TRBD2 might be the D (7 bases). CDR3 length: 17 residues. CDR1 and CDR2 (germline): SGHNT, YYREEE (reference sequence). V was shortened by 0 bases and J by 1 base, with 14 bases between the two germline ends.

The rearrangement joins TRBV6-5 to TRBJ1-1; D unclear. CDR1 is MNHEY, CDR2 SVGAGI, per germline. The CDR3 is 14 residues long. V shed 0 bases and J shed 4 bases, with 9 bases lying between them. The CDR3 reads CASSYSQEVTEAFF. CDR3 in DNA: TGTGCCAGCAGTTACTCCCAGGAGGTCACTGAAGCTTTCTTT.

The chain combines TRBV27 with TRBJ1-2; 9 positions agree with TRBD1. The CDR3 loop spans 16 amino acids. Germline V gives CDR1 MNHEY, CDR2 SMNVEV (reference sequence). J gave up 1 base and V 3 bases, and 6 bases lay outside the gene matches. The CDR3, as DNA: TGTGCCAGCAGTTTCTACGGGACAGGGCGTAACTATGGCTACACCTTC. This sequence encodes CASSFYGTGRNYGYTF.

The chain has TRBV18 and TRBJ2-2; D is unresolved. The length of the CDR3 is 16 residues. CDR1 and CDR2 from the germline V gene are KGHSH and LQKENI. V was shortened by 3 bases and J by 0 bases, with 11 bases between the two germline ends. The CDR3 sequence is CASSPGAQANTGELFF. The CDR3 DNA sequence: TGTGCCAGCTCACCCGGCGCCCAGGCGAACACCGGGGAGCTGTTTTTT.

This clone appeared once. The chain employs TRBV6-5 and TRBJ2-5; D may be TRBD2 (6 bases). This CDR3 spans 13 amino acids. With 5 bases removed from V and 6 bases from J, the gap between germline ends came to 13 bases. Germline V gene sequence: CDR1 MNHEY, CDR2 SVGAGI. The CDR3 is CASSHPGSQTQYF. The CDR3 region has the DNA TGTGCCAGCAGTCATCCCGGGAGTCAGACCCAGTACTTC.

V gene TRBV25-1 combines with J gene TRBJ2-2; 11 bases line up with TRBD2. CDR1 MGHDK and CDR2 SYGVNS come from the germline V gene. The CDR3 contains 14 residues. V lost 4 bases and J lost 8; bases outside the gene matches: 3. The DNA of the CDR3 is TGTGCCAGCAGTGGACGACTAGCGGGGGGGGAGCTGTTTTTT. Its translation is CASSGRLAGGELFF.

J is TRBJ2-5 and V is TRBV30; TRBD1 matches 8 bases. V dropped 0 bases and J dropped 4; count of bases not matched to a gene: 4. This CDR3 contains 14 residues. CDR1 is GTSNPN, CDR2 SVGIG, per germline (reference sequence). CDR3 sequence reads: CAWSVSGGVETQYF. In nucleotides, the CDR3 is TGTGCCTGGAGTGTTTCAGGGGGCGTAGAGACCCAGTACTTC.

This chain connects TRBV29-1 to TRBJ1-5; weak D call: TRBD1 (5 bases). V gave up 7 bases and J gave up 4 bases, with 14 bases separating them. The CDR3 runs to 13 residues. Germline V gene lookup returns CDR1 SQVTM and CDR2 ANQGSEA. The CDR3, as DNA: TGCAGCGCTCGGGACTCCGAGAATCAGCCCCAGCATTTT. Amino acids: CSARDSENQPQHF.

The chain is built from TRBV18 and TRBJ1-1; 10 positions match TRBD1. The germline V gene has CDR1 KGHSH and CDR2 LQKENI. This CDR3 has 14 residues. With V trimmed by 3 bases and J by 5 bases, 3 bases remained unmatched. CDR3 protein: CASSPTGGLTEAFF. The CDR3 nucleotides read TGTGCCAGCTCACCGACAGGGGGCTTAACTGAAGCTTTCTTT.